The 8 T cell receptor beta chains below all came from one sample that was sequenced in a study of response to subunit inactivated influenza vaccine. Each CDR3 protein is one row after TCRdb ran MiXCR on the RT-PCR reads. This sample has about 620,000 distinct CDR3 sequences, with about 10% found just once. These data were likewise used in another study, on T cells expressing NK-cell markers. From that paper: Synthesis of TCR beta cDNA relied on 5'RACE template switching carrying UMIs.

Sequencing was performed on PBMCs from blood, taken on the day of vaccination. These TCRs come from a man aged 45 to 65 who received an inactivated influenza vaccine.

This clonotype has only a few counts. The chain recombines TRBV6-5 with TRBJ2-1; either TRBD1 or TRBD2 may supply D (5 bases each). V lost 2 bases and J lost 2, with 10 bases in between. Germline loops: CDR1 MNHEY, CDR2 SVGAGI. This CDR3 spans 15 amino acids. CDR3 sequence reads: CASSYTGPAYNEQFF. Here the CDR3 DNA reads TGTGCCAGCAGTTACACGGGACCAGCCTACAATGAGCAGTTCTTC.

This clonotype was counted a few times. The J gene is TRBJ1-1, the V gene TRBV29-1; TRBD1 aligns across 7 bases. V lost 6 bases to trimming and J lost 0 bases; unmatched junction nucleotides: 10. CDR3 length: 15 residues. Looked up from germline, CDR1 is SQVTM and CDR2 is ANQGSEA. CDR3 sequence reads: CSVHRDRSMNTEAFF. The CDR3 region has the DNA TGCAGCGTGCACCGGGACAGATCTATGAACACTGAAGCTTTCTTT.

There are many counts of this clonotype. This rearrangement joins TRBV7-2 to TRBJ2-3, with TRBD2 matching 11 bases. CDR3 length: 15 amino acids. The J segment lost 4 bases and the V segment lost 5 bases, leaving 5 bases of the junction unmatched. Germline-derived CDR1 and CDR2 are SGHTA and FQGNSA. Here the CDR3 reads CASSRLAGSSDTQYF. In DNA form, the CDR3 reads TGTGCCAGCAGCCGACTAGCGGGGTCCTCAGATACGCAGTATTTT.

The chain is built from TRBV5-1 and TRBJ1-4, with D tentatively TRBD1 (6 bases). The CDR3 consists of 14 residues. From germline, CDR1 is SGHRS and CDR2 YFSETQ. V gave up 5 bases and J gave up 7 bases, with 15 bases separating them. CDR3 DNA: TGCGCCAGCAGTTCCCAGGGGCGGGCTGAAAAACTGTTTTTT. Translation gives CASSSQGRAEKLFF.

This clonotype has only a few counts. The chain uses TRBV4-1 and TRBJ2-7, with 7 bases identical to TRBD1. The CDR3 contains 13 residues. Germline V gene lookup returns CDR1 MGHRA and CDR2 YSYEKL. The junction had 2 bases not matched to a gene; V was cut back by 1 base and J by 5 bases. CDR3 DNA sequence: TGCGCCAGCAGCCAAGTTGGGACAGACGAGCAGTACTTC. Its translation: CASSQVGTDEQYF.

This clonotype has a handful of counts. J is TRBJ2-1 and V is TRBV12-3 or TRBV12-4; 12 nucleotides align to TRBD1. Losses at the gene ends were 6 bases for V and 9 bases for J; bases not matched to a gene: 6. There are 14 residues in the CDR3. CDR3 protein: CASRHTGQGAEQFF. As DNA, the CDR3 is TGTGCCAGCAGACACACGGGACAGGGGGCTGAGCAGTTCTTC.

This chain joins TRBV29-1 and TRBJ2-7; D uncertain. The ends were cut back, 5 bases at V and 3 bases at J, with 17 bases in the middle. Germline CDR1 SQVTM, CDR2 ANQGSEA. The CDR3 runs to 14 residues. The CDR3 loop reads CSVRAFKDDYEQYF. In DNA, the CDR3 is TGCAGCGTTAGGGCCTTTAAGGATGACTACGAGCAGTACTTC.

DNA of the CDR3: TGTGCCAGCACCCAGGATATGAACACTGAAGCTTTCTTT. Translating it yields CASTQDMNTEAFF. This chain uses TRBV6-2 or TRBV6-3 with TRBJ1-1; D gene ambiguous. V was clipped by 7 bases and J by 0 bases, with 9 bases between them. Per the germline V gene, CDR1 is MNHEY and CDR2 is SVGEGT. This CDR3 is 13 amino acids long.